The 14 T cell receptor beta chains below were found in one sample sequenced in a study of T cells expressing NK-cell markers. One entry per CDR3 protein, without DNA, is what TCRdb gives after re-calling the 5' RACE reads. This listing includes roughly 160,000 distinct CDR3 sequences. The sample comprised blood T cells: a sorted CD56 or NKG2C T cell subset, CD4+ or CD8+ T cells, or bulk PBMC T cells (not recorded which). The source is a woman aged 18 to 69 in good health.

This rearrangement joins TRBV7-6 to TRBJ2-2; TCRdb calls TRBD1, which cannot be checked without DNA. The CDR3 runs 21 residues. The germline V gene has CDR1 SGHVS and CDR2 FNYEAQ. The CDR3 is CASSLAPGTGGPSTRTGELFF.

The V call is TRBV7-8, the J call TRBJ1-6. Germline values: CDR1 SGHVS, CDR2 FQNEAQ. This CDR3 contains 18 residues. CDR3 sequence reads: CASSPRGSSFGNNSPLHF.

V is TRBV28 and J is TRBJ2-1; TCRdb picks TRBD2, but there is no DNA to check that call. CDR1 MDHEN and CDR2 SYDVKM come from the germline V gene. This CDR3 comprises 15 residues. The CDR3 loop is CASSFASGRHNEQFF.

The CDR3 region is CSARTTGARETQYF. The rearrangement links TRBV20-1 to TRBJ2-5; the TCRdb D gene call, TRBD1, has no DNA to confirm it. Germline lookup yields CDR1 DFQATT and CDR2 SNEGSKA (reference sequence). CDR3 length equals 14 residues.

This chain links TRBV2 with TRBJ2-5. CDR1 and CDR2 from the germline V gene are SNHLY and FYNNEI. The CDR3 has 13 amino acids. The CDR3 sequence: CASRRAGVETQYF.

The V gene is TRBV5-1, the J gene TRBJ2-7; TCRdb outputs TRBD1, but without DNA this stays unchecked. The CDR3 covers 14 residues. Germline CDR1 and CDR2: SGHRS and YFSETQ. CDR3 protein: CASSLGRATYEQYF.

This chain links TRBV28 with TRBJ2-5; TCRdb gives TRBD2 as the D gene, but with no DNA this cannot be confirmed. In germline, CDR1 is MDHEN, CDR2 SYDVKM. CDR3 length: 13 residues. The CDR3 protein is CASNPGPRETQYF.

V usage is TRBV5-6 and J usage is TRBJ1-5; the D call of TRBD1 rests on TCRdb alone, since no DNA is present to check it. The length of the CDR3 is 13 residues. Germline CDR1 reads SGHDT; CDR2 reads YYEEEE. The CDR3 loop is CASSFQGRQPQHF.

The V and J genes are TRBV5-1 and TRBJ2-2; TCRdb names TRBD2, which stays unverified in the absence of DNA. The CDR3 is 17 amino acids. Germline lookup yields CDR1 SGHRS and CDR2 YFSETQ. This CDR3 is CASSSQLAGENTGELFF.

The chain combines TRBV27 with TRBJ2-1; with no DNA, the TCRdb D assignment of TRBD2 cannot be verified. CDR1 is MNHEY and CDR2 is SMNVEV in the germline V gene (reference sequence). The CDR3 loop spans 16 amino acids. The chain's CDR3 is CASSLGRGGGYNEQFF.

V gene TRBV20-1 combines with J gene TRBJ2-7; TCRdb names TRBD1, which stays unverified in the absence of DNA. The CDR3 spans 12 residues. Germline CDR1 DFQATT, CDR2 SNEGSKA (reference sequence). CDR3 loop: CSAAEWRGEQYF.

The chain couples TRBV30 to TRBJ2-7; TCRdb's D call, TRBD1, is unchecked because there is no DNA. CDR3 size: 17 residues. Germline-derived CDR1 and CDR2 are GTSNPN and SVGIG (reference sequence). CDR3 loop: CAWRPISVARPSGEQYF.

The chain uses TRBV12-3 or TRBV12-4 and TRBJ2-7; the D call from TCRdb, TRBD1, cannot be confirmed without DNA. The CDR3 is 13 residues long. The CDR3 reads CASRTTGHYEQYF.

The V call is TRBV28, the J call TRBJ1-1; lacking DNA, the TRBD1 call made by TCRdb goes unchecked. The CDR3 sequence is 12 residues long. Germline CDR1 is MDHEN and CDR2 is SYDVKM. CDR3 sequence reads: CASRQGEAEAFF.